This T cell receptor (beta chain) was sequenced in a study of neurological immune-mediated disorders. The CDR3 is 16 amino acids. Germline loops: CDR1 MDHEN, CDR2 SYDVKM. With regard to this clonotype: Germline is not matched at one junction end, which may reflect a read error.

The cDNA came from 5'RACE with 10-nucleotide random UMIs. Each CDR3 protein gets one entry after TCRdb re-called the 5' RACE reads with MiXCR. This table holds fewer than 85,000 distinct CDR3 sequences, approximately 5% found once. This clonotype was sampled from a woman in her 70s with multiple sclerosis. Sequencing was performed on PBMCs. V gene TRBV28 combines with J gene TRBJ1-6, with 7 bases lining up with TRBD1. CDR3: CASSFSPGTVNSSLHF. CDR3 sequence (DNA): TGTGCCAGCAGTTTTAGTCCCGGGACAGTTAATTCATCCCTCCACTTT.